This TCR delta chain is from a study of γδ T cells in repeated Plasmodium falciparum infection. About the study: The natural-infection arm compared Malian children under seasonal malaria with matched Australian children. Donors had four controlled P. falciparum NF54 infections over approximately 600 days. Sampling occurred at baseline, pre-infection for selected infections, and 21 days post-infection.

Germline V gene data show CDR1 as GEAIGNYY and CDR2 as EKD. This CDR3 region has 16 residues. Turning to this clone: A far larger clone differs by one base, so this is likely a read error. Distinct nucleotide sequences in the sample also encode this CDR3.

Sequencing covered both gamma and delta TCR chains per sample. TCRdb re-processed the multiplex PCR reads using CATT. The sample records over 45,000 delta-chain clones, around 1.6% being singletons. Bulk repertoires came from Vgamma9/Vdelta2+ or Vdelta2-negative gammadelta T cells flow-sorted from PBMC. Input material: gamma-delta T cells from blood. This sequence joins TRDV2 and TRDJ1, with 8 bases identical to TRDD3. Here the J gene was assigned by germline matching of the DNA, as TCRdb has none. This clonotype was sampled from a pool of human donors (malaria-infected and uninfected, not separated). The CDR3 region has the DNA TGTGCCTGCGACAAACCACTGGGGGCTTACACCGATAAACTCATCTTT. Translation: CACDKPLGAYTDKLIF.